One sample yielded the 18 T cell receptor beta chains listed below, sequenced in a study of response to subunit inactivated influenza vaccine. One entry per CDR3 protein results from TCRdb running MiXCR on the RT-PCR reads. The sample lists 800,000 to 1,000,000 distinct CDR3 sequences; 20% to 25% were seen once. This material consisted of PBMCs from blood, taken more than 4 days after vaccination. These receptors came from a man aged 45 to 65 who received an inactivated influenza vaccine.

The rearrangement joins TRBV5-6 to TRBJ2-2; D may correspond to TRBD1 or TRBD2 (5 bases each). The germline V gene encodes CDR1 SGHDT and CDR2 YYEEEE. There are 17 residues in the CDR3. V lost 0 bases and J 2 bases, leaving 14 bases between the germline ends. CDR3 bases: TGTGCCAGCAGCTTGGCCGTGGGACCTCTCAACACCGGGGAGCTGTTTTTT. This translates into CASSLAVGPLNTGELFF.

V gene TRBV12-3 or TRBV12-4 combines with J gene TRBJ2-5, with 7 bases aligning to TRBD1. The CDR3 has 17 residues. J lost 1 base, V lost 4 bases, and 12 bases had no gene match. The CDR3 is CASSYGRFSGGQETQYF. CDR3 coding DNA: TGTGCCAGCAGTTACGGAAGATTCTCAGGGGGCCAAGAGACCCAGTACTTC.

This clonotype was counted a few times. V and J are TRBV15 and TRBJ1-2, with D hard to call. The CDR3 has 14 amino acids. Germline lookup yields CDR1 LNHNV and CDR2 YYDKDF (reference sequence). V lost 5 bases to trimming and J lost 8 bases, with 18 bases between them. CDR3 residues: CATSATTHSLGYTF. The CDR3 DNA is TGTGCCACCAGCGCGACCACGCACTCCTTGGGCTACACCTTC.

The chain is built from TRBV2 and TRBJ2-1; 8 bases agree with TRBD2. V lost 5 bases, J lost 7 bases, and 7 bases stayed unmatched. Per germline, CDR1 SNHLY and CDR2 FYNNEI. The CDR3 consists of 14 residues. CDR3: CASSWSGRGNEQFF. The CDR3 DNA sequence: TGTGCCAGCAGTTGGAGCGGGAGAGGTAATGAGCAGTTCTTC. The full variable domain, its missing parts supplied by reference TRBV2 and TRBJ2-1, is EPEVTQTPSHQVTQMGQEVILRCVPISNHLYFYWYRQILGQKVEFLVSFYNNEISEKSEIFDDQFSVERPDGSNFTLKIRSTKLEDSAMYFCASSWSGRGNEQFFGPGTRLTVL.

The chain is built from TRBV20-1 and TRBJ1-1; D may be TRBD1 (5 bases). Germline V CDR1 and CDR2: DFQATT, SNEGSKA (reference sequence). V gave up 2 bases and J gave up 1 base, with 11 bases separating them. The CDR3 has 14 residues. CDR3 nucleotides: TGCAGTGCTAGAAGGGGTGCATCGAACACTGAAGCTTTCTTT. The encoded protein is CSARRGASNTEAFF.

This clonotype was seen ten or more times. The genes are TRBV10-3 and TRBJ1-1, with D tentatively TRBD1 (5 bases). The germline CDR1 and CDR2 sequences are ENHRY and SYGVKD. V was cut by 0 bases and J by 13 bases, with 12 bases left in between. CDR3 length: 12 amino acids. The CDR3 here is CAISESTGADFF. The CDR3 DNA sequence: TGTGCCATCAGTGAGTCAACAGGAGCGGATTTCTTT.

This clonotype has only one observation. The chain couples TRBV3-1 to TRBJ1-2; no firm D call. Germline CDR1 reads LGHDT; CDR2 reads YNNKEL (reference sequence). Trimming took 0 bases from V and 5 from J, leaving 10 bases between them. The CDR3 consists of 14 residues. The CDR3 coding sequence is TGTGCCAGCAGCCAAGATGCGGAAAGATATGGCTACACCTTC. This encodes CASSQDAERYGYTF.

The chain couples TRBV28 to TRBJ2-1; D ambiguous. The V gene lost 1 base and the J gene lost 6 bases, with 13 bases spanning the gap. The CDR3 runs 15 residues. Germline V gene lookup returns CDR1 MDHEN and CDR2 SYDVKM. CDR3 region: CASSLFSIDLNEQFF. Written as DNA, the CDR3 is TGTGCCAGCAGTTTATTTAGCATAGACCTCAATGAGCAGTTCTTC.

This clonotype came up a few times. The chain couples TRBV5-1 to TRBJ2-2; TRBD2 agrees at 15 bases. This CDR3 is 18 amino acids long. Trimming removed 4 bases from V and 1 base from J; junction bases left unmatched: 5. Germline lookup yields CDR1 SGHRS and CDR2 YFSETQ. Here the CDR3 DNA reads TGCGCCAGCAGCGGACGGACTAGCGGGAGGGTGAACACCGGGGAGCTGTTTTTT. Amino acid sequence: CASSGRTSGRVNTGELFF.

The V and J genes are TRBV7-9 and TRBJ2-2, with 9 bases that match TRBD2. Losses at the gene ends were 5 bases for V and 7 bases for J; bases not matched to a gene: 14. The CDR3 runs to 17 residues. In germline, CDR1 is SEHNR, CDR2 FQNEAQ (reference sequence). Here the CDR3 DNA reads TGTGCCAGCAGCCCCCAAGGTGATAGCGGGGGAATCGGGGAGCTGTTTTTT. This codes for CASSPQGDSGGIGELFF.

This chain uses TRBV7-9 with TRBJ2-7; 8 nucleotides align to TRBD1. This CDR3 spans 14 amino acids. Germline V lookup: CDR1 SEHNR, CDR2 FQNEAQ (reference sequence). For the CDR3, the DNA is TGTTCTTCCCAATCCGGGACAGGTCGGTGGGAGCAGTACTTC. Residues: CSSQSGTGRWEQYF.

This clonotype has at least ten counts. This chain connects TRBV9 to TRBJ2-7; D remains unclear. V lost 0 bases to trimming and J lost 4 bases, with 11 bases between them. Germline-derived CDR1 and CDR2 are SGDLS and YYNGEE. The CDR3 consists of 14 residues. In nucleotides, the CDR3 is TGTGCCAGCAGCGTAGCATATGGACCTTACGAGCAGTACTTC. This gives the protein CASSVAYGPYEQYF.

The rearrangement joins TRBV20-1 to TRBJ2-1; D is uncertain. V was pared by 1 base and J by 6 bases, with 13 bases between. The CDR3 contains 14 residues. The germline V gene encodes CDR1 DFQATT and CDR2 SNEGSKA (reference sequence). The CDR3 DNA reads as TGCAGTGCTAGAGGCAGGACGGAACTCAATGAGCAGTTCTTC. It codes for CSARGRTELNEQFF.

The chain couples TRBV7-9 to TRBJ2-7, with 12 positions matching TRBD2. Germline V gene data show CDR1 as SEHNR and CDR2 as FQNEAQ (reference sequence). V dropped 4 bases and J dropped 5; count of bases not matched to a gene: 6. This CDR3 region has 15 residues. The CDR3 here is CASSSLAGGHNEQYF. The DNA for the CDR3 is TGTGCCAGCAGCTCACTAGCGGGAGGTCACAACGAGCAGTACTTC.

This clonotype was recorded only once. V gene TRBV7-8 combines with J gene TRBJ2-1; no clear D. The CDR3 sequence is 12 residues long. V gave up 5 bases and J gave up 10 bases, with 12 bases separating them. The germline V gene has CDR1 SGHVS and CDR2 FQNEAQ. Here the CDR3 DNA reads TGTGCCAGCAGCCTGAATTACAGAGAGCAGTTCTTC. This translates into CASSLNYREQFF. The whole variable domain, filled in from reference TRBV7-8 and TRBJ2-1, reads GAGVSQSPRYKVAKRGQDVALRCDPISGHVSLFWYQQALGQGPEFLTYFQNEAQLDKSGLPSDRFFAERPEGSVSTLKIQRTQQEDSAVYLCASSLNYREQFFGPGTRLTVL.

The chain recombines TRBV20-1 with TRBJ2-1, with 7 bases matching TRBD2. The ends lost 1 base at V and 4 bases at J; junction bases unmatched: 10. The CDR3 length is 16 residues. Germline loops: CDR1 DFQATT, CDR2 SNEGSKA (reference sequence). CDR3 sequence (DNA): TGCAGTGCTAGAGGGTTTGCGGGAGTTTTTTACAATGAGCAGTTCTTC. Translated, it gives CSARGFAGVFYNEQFF.

This clonotype was seen repeatedly, ten times or more. V and J are TRBV5-1 and TRBJ2-3; D gene ambiguous. Per the germline V gene, CDR1 is SGHRS and CDR2 is YFSETQ. The CDR3 has 13 amino acids. Trimming took 5 bases from V and 0 from J, leaving 7 bases between them. The CDR3 is CASSDASTDTQYF. In nucleotides, the CDR3 is TGCGCCAGCAGTGATGCTAGCACAGATACGCAGTATTTT.

The genes are TRBV20-1 and TRBJ1-5; 8 bases align to TRBD1. The V gene's germline CDR1 is DFQATT and CDR2 SNEGSKA (reference sequence). The CDR3 loop spans 15 amino acids. J was trimmed by 6 bases and V by 3 bases; bases with no gene match: 10. The CDR3 DNA reads as TGCAGTGCTAGGACGGCAGGGGGCTTAGGTCAGCCCCAGCATTTT. This sequence encodes CSARTAGGLGQPQHF.